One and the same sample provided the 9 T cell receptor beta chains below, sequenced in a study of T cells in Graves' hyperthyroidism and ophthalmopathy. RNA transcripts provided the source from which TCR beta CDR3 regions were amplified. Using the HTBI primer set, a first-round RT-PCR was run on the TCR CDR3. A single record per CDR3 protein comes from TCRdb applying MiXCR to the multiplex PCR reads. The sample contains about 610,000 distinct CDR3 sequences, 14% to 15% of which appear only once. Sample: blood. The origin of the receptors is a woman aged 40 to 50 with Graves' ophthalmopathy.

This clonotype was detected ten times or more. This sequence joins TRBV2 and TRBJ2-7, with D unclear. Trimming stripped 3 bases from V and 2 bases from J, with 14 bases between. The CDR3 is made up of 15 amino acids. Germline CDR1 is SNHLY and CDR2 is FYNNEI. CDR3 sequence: CASSEWQATPYEQYF. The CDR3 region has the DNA TGTGCCAGCAGTGAGTGGCAGGCAACACCCTACGAGCAGTACTTC.

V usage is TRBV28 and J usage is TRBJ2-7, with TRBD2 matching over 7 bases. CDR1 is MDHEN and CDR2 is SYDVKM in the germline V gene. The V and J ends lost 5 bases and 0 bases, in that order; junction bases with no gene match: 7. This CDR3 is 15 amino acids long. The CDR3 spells CASSLQAGSSYEQYF. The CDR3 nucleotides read TGTGCCAGCAGTCTCCAAGCGGGAAGCTCCTACGAGCAGTACTTC.

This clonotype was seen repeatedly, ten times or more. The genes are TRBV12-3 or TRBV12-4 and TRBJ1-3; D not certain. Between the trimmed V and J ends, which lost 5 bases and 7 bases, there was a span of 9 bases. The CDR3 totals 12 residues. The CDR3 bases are TGTGCCAGCAGTCTAGGGCAGAACACCATATATTTT. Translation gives CASSLGQNTIYF.

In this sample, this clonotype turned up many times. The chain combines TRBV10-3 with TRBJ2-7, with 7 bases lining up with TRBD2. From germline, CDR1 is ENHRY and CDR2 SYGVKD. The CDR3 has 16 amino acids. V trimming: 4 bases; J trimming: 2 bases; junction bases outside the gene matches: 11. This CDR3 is CAISGGRTSVAYEQYF. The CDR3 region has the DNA TGTGCCATCAGTGGTGGAAGAACTAGCGTTGCCTACGAGCAGTACTTC.

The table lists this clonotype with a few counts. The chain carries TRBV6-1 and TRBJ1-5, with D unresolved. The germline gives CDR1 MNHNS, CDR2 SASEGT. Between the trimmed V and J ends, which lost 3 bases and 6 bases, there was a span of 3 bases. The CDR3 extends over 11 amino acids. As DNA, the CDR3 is TGTGCCAGCAGTGACCGTCAGCCCCAGCATTTT. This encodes CASSDRQPQHF.

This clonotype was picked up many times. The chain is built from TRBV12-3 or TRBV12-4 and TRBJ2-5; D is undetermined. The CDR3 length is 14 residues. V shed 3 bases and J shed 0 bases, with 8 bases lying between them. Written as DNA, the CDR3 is TGTGCCAGCAGTTTGGAAGCACACCAAGAGACCCAGTACTTC. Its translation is CASSLEAHQETQYF.

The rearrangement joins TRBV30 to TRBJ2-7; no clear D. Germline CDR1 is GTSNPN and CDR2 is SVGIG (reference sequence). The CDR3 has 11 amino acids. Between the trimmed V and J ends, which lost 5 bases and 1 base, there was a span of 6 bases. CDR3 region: CAWGISYEQYF. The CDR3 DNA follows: TGTGCCTGGGGGATTTCCTACGAGCAGTACTTC.

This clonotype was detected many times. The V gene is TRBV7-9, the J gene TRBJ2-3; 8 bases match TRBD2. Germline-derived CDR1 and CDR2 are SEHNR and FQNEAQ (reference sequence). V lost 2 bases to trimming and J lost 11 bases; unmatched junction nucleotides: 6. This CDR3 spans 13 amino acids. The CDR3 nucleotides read TGTGCCAGCAGCTTATCTCCGGGACTAGGGCAGTATTTT. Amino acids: CASSLSPGLGQYF.

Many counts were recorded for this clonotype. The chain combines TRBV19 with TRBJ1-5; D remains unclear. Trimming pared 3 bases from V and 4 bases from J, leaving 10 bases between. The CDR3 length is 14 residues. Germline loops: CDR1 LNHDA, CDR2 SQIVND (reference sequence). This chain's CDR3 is CASSMRPENQPQHF. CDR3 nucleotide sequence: TGTGCCAGTAGTATGAGGCCAGAGAATCAGCCCCAGCATTTT.